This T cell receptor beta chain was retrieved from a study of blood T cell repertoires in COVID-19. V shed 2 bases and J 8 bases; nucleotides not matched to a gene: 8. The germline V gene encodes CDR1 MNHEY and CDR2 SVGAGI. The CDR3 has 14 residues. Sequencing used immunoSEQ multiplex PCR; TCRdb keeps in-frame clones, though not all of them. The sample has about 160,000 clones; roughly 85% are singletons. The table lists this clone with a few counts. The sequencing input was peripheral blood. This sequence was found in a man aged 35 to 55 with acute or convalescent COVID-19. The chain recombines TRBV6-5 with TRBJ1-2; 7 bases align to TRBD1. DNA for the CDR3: TGTGCCAGCAGTTACGATCGACAGGGTCGGGGCTACACCTTC. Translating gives CASSYDRQGRGYTF.